The present T cell receptor beta chain was sequenced within a study of regulatory T cells in long-lasting Graves disease. As for the study in general: Those Graves' patients who were newly diagnosed had been on antithyroid drugs under 3 months.

Broader study findings: Having few samples may have compromised the accuracy.

Arm-PCR with iRepertoire HTBI primers amplified the CDR3 regions for these TCR beta libraries. In TCRdb, the multiplex PCR reads were re-called with MiXCR into one record per CDR3 protein. The sample lists 510,000 or so distinct CDR3 sequences, more than 10% occurring once. Trimming cost V 1 base and J 7 bases, with 11 bases left between them. The CDR3 runs to 13 residues. The germline CDR1 and CDR2 sequences are SEHNR and FQNEAQ (reference sequence). The time point here: newly diagnosed GD, antithyroid drugs for less than 3 months. There was RNA extracted from PBMCs, and the TCR library was made from it. Remarks on this clonotype: Its antigen is undetermined.

This same sample was also part of a study on T cells in Graves' hyperthyroidism and ophthalmopathy. As that report states: A set of HTBI primers served as the primers for a first-round RT-PCR of the TCR CDR3. In simple terms, a model built on 13 V-J features told ophthalmopathy apart from stable hyperthyroidism.

This rearrangement joins TRBV7-9 to TRBJ2-7; no clear D. Specimen: peripheral blood mononuclear cells (PBMCs), collected at new diagnosis, from a patient treated with antithyroid drugs. The sequence came from a woman under 40 with Graves disease. The CDR3 DNA sequence: TGTGCCAGCAGCTTAGTGGGTCCCTCGGAGCAGTACTTC. It yields the protein CASSLVGPSEQYF.